The clone carrying this T cell receptor (beta chain) was observed once. Method: immunoSEQ multiplex PCR; TCRdb's copy keeps in-frame clones and lacks some. The profile shows roughly 100,000 clones, roughly 86% of them singletons. J lost 1 base, V lost 2 bases, and 10 bases had no gene match. Germline CDR1 KGHDR, CDR2 SFDVKD. The CDR3 length is 18 residues. This sample is part of a study of blood T cell repertoires in COVID-19. The sample taken for sequencing was peripheral blood. The clonotype originates from a human donor in a cohort sampled during active COVID-19. The V gene is TRBV24-1, the J gene TRBJ2-3; the match to TRBD1 covers 8 bases. CDR3 in amino acids: CATSDSLGQAARTDTQYF. The DNA for the CDR3 is TGTGCCACCAGTGATTCCCTGGGACAGGCCGCACGCACAGATACGCAGTATTTT.